This entry lists 13 T cell receptor beta chains sequenced from one sample in a study of technical replicates of blood from several donors. Produced via immunoSEQ multiplex PCR; TCRdb's table is partial and in-frame only. Of 65,000 to 90,000 clones listed, 93% are singletons. The sample comprised T cells isolated from PBMCs. The origin of the receptors is a human donor in good health.

The rearrangement joins TRBV19 to TRBJ2-7, with 13 bases aligning to TRBD2. The trim removed 5 bases at V and 2 bases at J, leaving 6 bases unmatched. Germline-derived CDR1 and CDR2 are LNHDA and SQIVND (reference sequence). This CDR3 spans 16 amino acids. CDR3 loop: CASSPGLAGLPYEQYF. CDR3 nucleotide sequence: TGTGCCAGTAGTCCGGGACTAGCGGGATTACCCTACGAGCAGTACTTC.

The rearrangement links TRBV6-5 to TRBJ1-2, with TRBD1 matching 7 bases. Germline values: CDR1 MNHEY, CDR2 SVGAGI. Unmatched junction bases numbered 4, after V lost 7 bases and J lost 2 bases. CDR3 size: 13 residues. The CDR3 bases are TGTGCCAGCAAACGGGACAGCAACTATGGCTACACCTTC. Translating gives CASKRDSNYGYTF.

Points on this clone: One junction end does not reproduce the germline sequence, and a read error may be involved. J is TRBJ2-7 and V is TRBV2, with TRBD2 as a possible D gene (5 bases). Germline CDR1 reads SNHLY; CDR2 reads FYNNEI. The CDR3 spans 14 residues. CDR3 protein: CASSDLWTDPSRDF. The CDR3 coding sequence is TGTGCCAGCAGTGACCTGTGGACCGATCCTAGCCGGGACTTC.

The chain has TRBV5-1 and TRBJ2-2; tentative D call: TRBD1 (5 bases). This CDR3 spans 15 amino acids. V was trimmed by 0 bases and J by 2 bases, leaving 8 bases between them. The V gene's germline CDR1 is SGHRS and CDR2 YFSETQ. Written as DNA, the CDR3 is TGCGCCAGCAGCTTGGGCAGGGCCAACACCGGGGAGCTGTTTTTT. Residues: CASSLGRANTGELFF.

In its sample, this clone was seen once. J is TRBJ1-1 and V is TRBV7-8, with D unresolved. Germline loops: CDR1 SGHVS, CDR2 FQNEAQ. This CDR3 region has 14 residues. V was clipped by 6 bases and J by 4 bases, with 15 bases between them. CDR3 sequence reads: CASSQHSSGTEAFF. The CDR3 region has the DNA TGTGCCAGCAGTCAACATTCGTCGGGCACTGAAGCTTTCTTT.

The rearrangement uses TRBV12-5 and TRBJ1-3; D unresolved. Per germline, CDR1 LGHNT and CDR2 FRNRAP. This CDR3 is built from 16 residues. V lost 0 bases to trimming and J lost 0 bases, with 9 bases between them. The CDR3 spells CASGLVLHSSGNTIYF. The CDR3 coding sequence is TGTGCTAGTGGTTTGGTCCTCCACAGCTCTGGAAACACCATATATTTT.

The V gene is TRBV5-6, the J gene TRBJ2-5; D is unclear. V was clipped by 2 bases and J by 1 base, with 12 bases between them. This CDR3 region has 15 residues. Germline V CDR1 and CDR2: SGHDT, YYEEEE. In DNA, the CDR3 is TGTGCCAGCAGCTTTACCTACAGAGCCCAAGAGACCCAGTACTTC. This translates into CASSFTYRAQETQYF.

This clone was observed a handful of times. V gene TRBV19 combines with J gene TRBJ1-6; TRBD1 matches at 11 bases. The CDR3 runs 18 residues. Trimming removed 1 base from V and 4 bases from J; junction bases left unmatched: 6. Germline-derived CDR1 and CDR2 are LNHDA and SQIVND (reference sequence). As DNA, the CDR3 is TGTGCCAGTAGTATAGGTGACCGGGACAGGGGGTATAATTCACCCCTCCACTTT. Amino acids: CASSIGDRDRGYNSPLHF.

The V call is TRBV10-3, the J call TRBJ1-2; the match to TRBD1 covers 7 bases. In germline, CDR1 is ENHRY, CDR2 SYGVKD. Trimming removed 5 bases from V and 8 bases from J; junction bases left unmatched: 5. This CDR3 has 12 amino acids. The DNA of the CDR3 is TGTGCCATCAGTTCACAGGGGTGGGGCTACACCTTC. Its protein product is CAISSQGWGYTF.

This rearrangement joins TRBV19 to TRBJ1-3, with 8 bases lining up with TRBD1. There are 13 residues in the CDR3. With V trimmed by 6 bases and J by 3 bases, 1 base remained unmatched. Germline CDR1 is LNHDA and CDR2 is SQIVND (reference sequence). CDR3: CASRGTGGNTIYF. Here the CDR3 DNA reads TGTGCCAGTAGGGGGACAGGTGGAAACACCATATATTTT.

The chain recombines TRBV5-1 with TRBJ1-1; no clear D. CDR1 and CDR2 (germline): SGHRS, YFSETQ. V dropped 1 base and J dropped 4 bases, with 5 bases sitting between them. CDR3 length equals 12 residues. CDR3 region: CASSLLGTEAFF. The DNA of the CDR3 is TGCGCCAGCAGCTTGCTAGGCACTGAAGCTTTCTTT.

The chain is built from TRBV5-6 and TRBJ2-1, with TRBD2 matching 10 bases. Trimming removed 6 bases from V and 6 bases from J; junction bases left unmatched: 6. CDR1 SGHDT and CDR2 YYEEEE come from the germline V gene. The CDR3 is 14 amino acids. CDR3 in DNA: TGTGCCAGCACAAGCGGGAGGGCCGCCAATGAGCAGTTCTTC. This gives the protein CASTSGRAANEQFF.

The chain couples TRBV6-4 to TRBJ1-2, with D possibly being TRBD1 (6 bases). The CDR3 is 16 amino acids. Germline V gene data show CDR1 as MRHNA and CDR2 as SNTAGT. V was cut by 0 bases and J by 3 bases, with 14 bases left in between. DNA for the CDR3: TGTGCCAGCAGTGACTCGGAGGACAGTGGGCACTATGGCTACACCTTC. Translating it yields CASSDSEDSGHYGYTF.